This TCR beta chain was retrieved from a study of T cells in Graves' hyperthyroidism and ophthalmopathy. Study outcomes and limitations: The authors' 13 V-J model separated ophthalmopathy from stable hyperthyroidism. Prediction of ophthalmopathy progression came a median around 6 months pre-onset.

RNA transcripts served as the template for amplifying TCR beta CDR3 regions. The HTBI set primed first-round TCR CDR3 RT-PCR. From the multiplex PCR reads, TCRdb called clonotypes with MiXCR, one entry per CDR3 protein. The top ten clones hold around 8% of a sample with 500,000 to 750,000 distinct CDR3 sequences, 35% to 55% of them seen once. Concerning this clonotype itself: No antigen is known for it.

A lack of ophthalmopathy progression within 18 months defined stable Graves' hyperthyroidism. Each diagnosis drew on symptoms, thyroxine, TRAb, thyroid ultrasound and orbital computed tomography findings. The sample consisted of peripheral blood or thyroid tissue (not recorded which). This TCR derives from a woman between 18 and 29 years old with Graves' hyperthyroidism.

The CDR3 here is CAISESGEFPNYGYTF. The CDR3 DNA reads TGTGCCATCAGTGAGTCAGGGGAGTTTCCTAACTATGGCTACACCTTC. This chain uses TRBV10-3 with TRBJ1-2, with D perhaps TRBD1 (5 bases). The ends were cut back, 0 bases at V and 0 bases at J, with 11 bases in the middle. There are 16 residues in the CDR3. Germline assignment: CDR1 ENHRY and CDR2 SYGVKD.